A single TCR beta chain is shown here with its context. There are many counts of this clonotype. Its antigen is currently not known. No much larger clone exists at a distance of one base, and base qualities are not known. These data originate in a study of low-dose radiotherapy and immunotherapy resistance in tumors (dated by TCRdb to between 2021 and 2024). For context, the study as a whole: In Cohort 1, 0.5 Gy per fraction was delivered every 2 weeks, and a total PTV dose of 6.5 Gy was prescribed. Cyclophosphamide 200 mg/m2 was given intravenously every two weeks, one day before each radiation and immunotherapy administration. Patients took aspirin 300 mg orally once daily for four cycles, starting on cycle 1 day 1. No randomization into treatment groups was done for the people taking part in the trial. Nivolumab and ipilimumab were both given intravenously, with nivolumab at a 240 mg flat dose every two weeks and ipilimumab at 1 mg/kg every six weeks. Patients in Cohort 2 were given 1 Gy per fraction every two weeks, for a total of 13 Gy across 26 weeks. Eight patients were included in the translational analysis, namely three from the first dose cohort plus the first five from the second dose cohort.

Superscript III and a set of TRAV- and TRBV-specific primers were used to synthesize first-strand cDNA, so that both TCRalpha and TCRbeta chains were covered. TCRs were amplified with Phusion for roughly 20 PCR cycles, with a constant-region primer paired with the adapter attached to the V primers. Amplification of the isolated mRNA was done with the MessageAmp II aRNA Amplification Kit, which involved an approximately 15-hour in vitro transcription at 37 degrees C. The Dynabeads mRNA DIRECT Purification Kit was used to isolate mRNA for TCR sequencing. Indexed Illumina adapters were added in a second roughly 23-cycle Phusion PCR, and the resulting products were purified with AMPure XP beads. An Illumina MiniSeq instrument was used to deep-sequence the TCRalpha and TCRbeta libraries. The published analysis was carried out like this. Using custom Perl scripts, TCR sequences encoding the same protein were pooled, out-of-frame sequences were removed, and the abundance of each clonotype was computed. TCR sequences supported by only a single read were excluded from analysis. The metrics used to describe the repertoires included Shannon entropy, Gini index, clonality, richness, and the frequency of TCRs shared between repertoires. TCRdb ran its own pipeline on the public reads, namely fastp trimming at Q25 and MiXCR clone calling, and kept in-frame beta chains. CDR3 protein duplicates are merged, each entry listing the most common genes and DNA. The V and J calls reflect TCRdb's pipeline rather than the authors' work. The sample table contains 30,000 to 40,000 distinct CDR3 sequences; only one count was recorded for less than 25% of them. Just under 9.5% of the sample rests with the top ten.

From the cysteine through the phenylalanine, the CDR3 covers 15 amino acids. The only DNA kept is the CDR3, 45 bases in frame from the first base. Trimming removed 7 bases from V and 0 bases from J, leaving 15 bases between the germline ends. CDR1 and CDR2 are read off the germline V gene as SGDLS and YYNGEE. The meaning of the sample's time point label: after trial treatment. The treatment or condition label, read with the paper, signifies: LDRT plus nivolumab, ipilimumab, low-dose cyclophosphamide and aspirin (RACIN trial). Donors were enrolled in RACIN, a single-arm phase I dose-escalation trial combining nivolumab, ipilimumab, aspirin, low-dose cyclophosphamide and low-dose radiotherapy. Patients with advanced, TIL-negative solid tumors were considered eligible.

This receptor was taken from a female donor with ovarian cancer. The sample was PBMCs, taken after low-dose radiotherapy plus immunotherapy. The chain was built from TRBV9 and TRBJ2-3, with a weak D call of TRBD2 (5 bases match). The CDR3 protein sequence reads: CASLNLAPSTDTQYF. The DNA sequence is as follows: TGTGCCAGCCTGAATCTAGCCCCTAGCACAGATACGCAGTATTTT. When the CDR3 is completed using the reference TRBV9 and TRBJ2-3 genes on either side, the full variable domain is DSGVTQTPKHLITATGQRVTLRCSPRSGDLSVYWYQQSLDQGLQFLIQYYNGEERAKGNILERFSAQQFPDLHSELNLSSLELGDSALYFCASLNLAPSTDTQYFGPGTRLTVL.